These 9 T cell receptor beta chains came from one sample sequenced in a study of CD8+ T cells in alopecia areata. The authors extracted RNA and reverse transcribed it into cDNA as the sequencing template. This table comes from immunoSEQ multiplex PCR, and its TCRdb copy is limited to in-frame clones, with some not included. The sample lists approximately 210,000 clones; 60% were seen once. Treatment denoted: oral pan-JAK inhibitor, 5-10 mg twice daily. Here the sequenced sample was CD4+ T cells sorted from blood, taken at week 24, from a patient treated with tofacitinib. These receptor sequences come from a human donor with alopecia areata.

This clone came up once. CDR3 region: CSVQKAGAQYF. The CDR3 region has the DNA TGCAGTGTTCAGAAGGCGGGGGCGCAGTATTTT. The chain has TRBV20-1 and TRBJ2-3; TRBD2 aligns across 7 bases. There are 11 residues in the CDR3. J gave up 10 bases and V 7 bases, and 8 bases lay outside the gene matches. The germline V gene encodes CDR1 DFQATT and CDR2 SNEGSKA (reference sequence).

As for this clone: Distinct nucleotide sequences in the sample also encode this CDR3. The chain couples TRBV5-1 to TRBJ1-4, with TRBD1 as a possible D gene (5 bases). The CDR3 is 13 amino acids. V was pared by 4 bases and J by 7 bases, with 11 bases between. Germline V gene lookup returns CDR1 SGHRS and CDR2 YFSETQ. As DNA, the CDR3 is TGCGCCAGCAGCCCAGGGTTGGGTGAAAAACTGTTTTTT. Encoded protein: CASSPGLGEKLFF. Full variable domain (rest looked up from reference TRBV5-1 and TRBJ1-4): KAGVTQTPRYLIKTRGQQVTLSCSPISGHRSVSWYQQTPGQGLQFLFEYFSETQRNKGNFPGRFSGRQFSNSRSEMNVSTLELGDSALYLCASSPGLGEKLFFGSGTQLSVL.

This clone was counted between two and nine times. A junction end diverges from the germline sequence, so it may reflect a read error. The chain recombines TRBV9 with TRBJ1-2; TRBD1 agrees at 7 bases. CDR1 is SGDLS, CDR2 YYNGEE, per germline. This CDR3 has 13 residues. The CDR3 coding sequence is TGTGCCAGCAGTCCGAACACAGGGGCTCCTCTAGTGTTC. Its translation: CASSPNTGAPLVF.

This clone has just a few counts. The chain links TRBV2 to TRBJ2-6; D possibly corresponds to TRBD2 (6 bases). The CDR3 extends over 15 amino acids. V was shortened by 11 bases and J by 0 bases, with 14 bases between the two germline ends. CDR1 is SNHLY and CDR2 is FYNNEI in the germline V gene. In nucleotides, the CDR3 is TGTGCCGCCATTGCCGGGAGCTCTGGGGCCAACGTCCTGACTTTC. This sequence encodes CAAIAGSSGANVLTF.

V usage is TRBV30 and J usage is TRBJ2-5; perhaps D is TRBD1 or TRBD2 (6 bases each). Trimming pared 0 bases from V and 4 bases from J, leaving 15 bases between. Germline V gene lookup returns CDR1 GTSNPN and CDR2 SVGIG (reference sequence). This CDR3 region has 15 residues. The DNA of the CDR3 is TGTGCCTGGAGTGTACAAGGGGGGCCCGGAGAGACCCAGTACTTC. This translates into CAWSVQGGPGETQYF.

This chain connects TRBV6-1 to TRBJ2-3, with 7 bases lining up with TRBD1. Per the germline V gene, CDR1 is MNHNS and CDR2 is SASEGT. Losses at the gene ends were 6 bases for V and 4 bases for J; bases not matched to a gene: 10. The CDR3 has 15 amino acids. The CDR3 nucleotides are TGTGCCAGCAGGACGACAGGGCTTCCTGCAGATACGCAGTATTTT. It translates to CASRTTGLPADTQYF.

This chain connects TRBV4-3 to TRBJ1-2, with a possible D match to TRBD1 (5 bases). Between the trimmed V and J ends, which lost 0 bases and 0 bases, there was a span of 8 bases. Germline V gene data show CDR1 as LGHNA and CDR2 as YSLEER. CDR3 length: 15 residues. The CDR3 nucleotides read TGCGCCAGCAGCCAAGATCCGGGGCCTAACTATGGCTACACCTTC. Protein: CASSQDPGPNYGYTF.

The chain uses TRBV7-2 and TRBJ2-2; D is undetermined. The CDR3 sequence is 14 residues long. The germline gives CDR1 SGHTA, CDR2 FQGNSA. Deletions cut 5 bases from V and 0 bases from J, with 7 bases between. CDR3 in amino acids: CASSPEPNTGELFF. Written as DNA, the CDR3 is TGTGCCAGCAGCCCAGAACCGAACACCGGGGAGCTGTTTTTT.

This clone was seen a few times. The genes are TRBV10-3 and TRBJ2-3; maybe TRBD1 (7 bases). The germline CDR1 and CDR2 sequences are ENHRY and SYGVKD. Trimming took 11 bases from V and 1 from J, leaving 13 bases between them. The CDR3 runs 13 residues. CDR3 in DNA: TGTGCCTCAGGGGGGAGTGGCACAGATACGCAGTATTTT. This sequence encodes CASGGSGTDTQYF.